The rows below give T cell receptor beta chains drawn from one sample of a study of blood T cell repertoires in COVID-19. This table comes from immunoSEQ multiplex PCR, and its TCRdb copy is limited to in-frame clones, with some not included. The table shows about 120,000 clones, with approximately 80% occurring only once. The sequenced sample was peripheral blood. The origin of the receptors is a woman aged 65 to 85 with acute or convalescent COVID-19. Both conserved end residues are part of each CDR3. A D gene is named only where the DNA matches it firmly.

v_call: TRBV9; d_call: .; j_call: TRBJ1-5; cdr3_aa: CASSEKGWIGQPQHF
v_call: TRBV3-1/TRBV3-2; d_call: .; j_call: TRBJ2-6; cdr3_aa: CASSQAPSDSGANVLTF
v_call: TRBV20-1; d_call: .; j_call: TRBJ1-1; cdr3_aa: CSAVTGPEAFF
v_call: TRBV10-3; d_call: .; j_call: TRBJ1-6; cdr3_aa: CAISDGSESPLHF
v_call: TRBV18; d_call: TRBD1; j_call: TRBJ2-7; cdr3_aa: CASSPYSTGFEQYF
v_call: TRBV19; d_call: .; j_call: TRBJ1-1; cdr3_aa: CASSTKFNLGGPRTPEAFF
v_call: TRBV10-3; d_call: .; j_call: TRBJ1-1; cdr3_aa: CAISESGALRGTEAFF
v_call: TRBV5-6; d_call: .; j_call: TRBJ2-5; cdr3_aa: CASSSRGAGETQYF
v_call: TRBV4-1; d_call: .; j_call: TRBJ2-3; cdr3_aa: CASSQGGRRSTQYF
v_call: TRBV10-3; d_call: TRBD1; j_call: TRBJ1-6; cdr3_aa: CAISGTGESPLHF
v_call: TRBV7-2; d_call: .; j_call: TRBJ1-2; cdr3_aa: CASSLSGTINYGYTF
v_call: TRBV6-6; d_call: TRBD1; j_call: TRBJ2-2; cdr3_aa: CASSPRDRGTGELFF
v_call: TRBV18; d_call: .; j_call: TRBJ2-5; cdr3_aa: CASSPTTGSRETQYF
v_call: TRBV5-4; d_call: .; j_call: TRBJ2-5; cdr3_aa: CASSDEGPQETQYF
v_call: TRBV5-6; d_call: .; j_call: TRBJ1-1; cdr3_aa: CASSLGQVMNTEAFF
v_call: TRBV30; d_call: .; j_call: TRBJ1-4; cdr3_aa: CAGRGQAGEKLFF
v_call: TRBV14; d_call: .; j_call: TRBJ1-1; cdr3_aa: CASSRWRTEAFF
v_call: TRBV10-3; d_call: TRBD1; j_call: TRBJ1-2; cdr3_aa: CAISTGGASYGYTF
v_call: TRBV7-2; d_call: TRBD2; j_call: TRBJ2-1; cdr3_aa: CASSLSGGSSYNEQFF
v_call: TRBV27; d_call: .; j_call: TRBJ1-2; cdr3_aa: CASSSAGRVLDGYTF
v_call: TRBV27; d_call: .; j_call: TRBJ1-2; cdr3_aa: CASSLRSGPYGYTF
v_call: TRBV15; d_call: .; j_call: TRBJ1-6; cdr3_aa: CATSRGYTGSDSPLHF
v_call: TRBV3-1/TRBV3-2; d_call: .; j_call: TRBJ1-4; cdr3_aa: CASSLPSAAGENEKLFF
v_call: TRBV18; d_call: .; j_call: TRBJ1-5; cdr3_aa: CASSEPGSYNQPQHF